The 20 T cell receptor beta chains below come from one sample, sequenced in a study of OX40 agonist ivuxolimab in advanced cancers. Generated by immunoSEQ multiplex PCR, the TCRdb table keeps only in-frame clones and is missing some. The sample has roughly 100,000 clones; 84% are singletons. Sample: CD4+ or CD8+ T cells sorted from blood, taken in a trial of the OX40 agonist ivuxolimab. The receptors come from an adult with an advanced solid tumor such as melanoma, head and neck, liver or kidney cancer.

The chain employs TRBV4-2 and TRBJ2-5; 13 bases map to TRBD2. This CDR3 comprises 18 residues. Germline CDR1 and CDR2: LGHNA and YNFKEQ. Unmatched junction bases numbered 12, after V lost 3 bases and J lost 5 bases. CDR3 amino acids: CASSHLGLAGEVAETQYF. As DNA, the CDR3 is TGTGCCAGCAGCCACCTAGGACTAGCGGGAGAGGTTGCTGAGACCCAGTACTTC.

The chain links TRBV11-2 to TRBJ2-1, with 7 bases fitting TRBD2. This CDR3 is 16 amino acids long. Trimming cost V 6 bases and J 7 bases; bases outside gene matches: 15. The V gene's germline CDR1 is SGHAT and CDR2 FQNNGV. This chain's CDR3 is CASRTPSGLRDNEQFF. The CDR3 DNA reads TGTGCCAGCAGAACACCTAGCGGCCTGAGAGATAATGAGCAGTTCTTC.

This clone has just a few counts. The chain employs TRBV14 and TRBJ1-1; D is undetermined. This CDR3 is built from 11 residues. The germline V gene has CDR1 SGHDN and CDR2 FVKESK. With 3 bases removed from V and 6 bases from J, the gap between germline ends came to 5 bases. Here the CDR3 DNA reads TGTGCCAGCAGCCATTTCGCTGAAGCTTTCTTT. Translated, it gives CASSHFAEAFF.

V gene TRBV5-1 combines with J gene TRBJ2-7, with a possible D match to TRBD1 (6 bases). V was shortened by 4 bases and J by 7 bases, with 15 bases between the two germline ends. This CDR3 spans 13 amino acids. Per germline, CDR1 SGHRS and CDR2 YFSETQ. As DNA, the CDR3 is TGCGCCAGCAGCGTGGGGGCTACGAGGGAGCAGTACTTC. Its protein is CASSVGATREQYF. Looking up the rest from reference TRBV5-1 and TRBJ2-7 gives the full variable domain: KAGVTQTPRYLIKTRGQQVTLSCSPISGHRSVSWYQQTPGQGLQFLFEYFSETQRNKGNFPGRFSGRQFSNSRSEMNVSTLELGDSALYLCASSVGATREQYFGPGTRLTVT.

Sample share makes this clone medium-sized. The sample holds other DNA sequences that translate to the same CDR3. The rearrangement uses TRBV7-9 and TRBJ1-2; no clear D gene. CDR1 and CDR2 (germline): SEHNR, FQNEAQ (reference sequence). Trimming took off 3 bases at V and 7 bases at J, with 9 bases between the two ends. CDR3 size: 12 residues. The CDR3 region is CASSLWGGGYTF. The CDR3 DNA sequence: TGTGCCAGCAGCTTGTGGGGTGGTGGCTACACCTTC.

This clone was detected once. The chain carries TRBV6-1 and TRBJ2-1; 7 nucleotides match TRBD2. Germline V CDR1 and CDR2: MNHNS, SASEGT. This CDR3 comprises 15 residues. Trimming at V came to 4 bases and at J to 4 bases, leaving 7 bases not matched to a gene. CDR3 DNA sequence: TGTGCCAGCAGTGCGCCGGGCGGGGGTTACAATGAGCAGTTCTTC. Its protein is CASSAPGGGYNEQFF.

The chain couples TRBV11-2 to TRBJ2-1; D unresolved. CDR3 length equals 12 residues. Trimming stripped 3 bases from V and 6 bases from J, with 6 bases between. Germline lookup yields CDR1 SGHAT and CDR2 FQNNGV. The CDR3 DNA follows: TGTGCCAGCAGCTTCGGGTCCAATGAGCAGTTCTTC. As protein: CASSFGSNEQFF.

This chain links TRBV11-3 with TRBJ1-2; TRBD1 aligns across 8 bases. V trimming: 3 bases; J trimming: 4 bases; junction bases outside the gene matches: 4. The CDR3 runs 14 residues. Germline lookup yields CDR1 SGHNT and CDR2 YENEEA. CDR3 sequence: CASSLDRETYGYTF. CDR3 nucleotides: TGTGCCAGCAGCTTGGACAGGGAGACCTATGGCTACACCTTC.

This clone was counted a single time. V gene TRBV7-2 combines with J gene TRBJ1-6; 9 positions agree with TRBD1. Germline V CDR1 and CDR2: SGHTA, FQGNSA. This CDR3 is 17 amino acids long. V trimming: 0 bases; J trimming: 0 bases; junction bases outside the gene matches: 0. CDR3 in DNA: TGTGCCAGCAGCTTAGCGGGACAGGGCTCCTATAATTCACCCCTCCACTTT. It encodes CASSLAGQGSYNSPLHF.

The genes are TRBV19 and TRBJ1-1; D possibly corresponds to TRBD1 (5 bases). V was pared by 5 bases and J by 6 bases, with 16 bases between. This CDR3 has 14 residues. The germline CDR1 and CDR2 sequences are LNHDA and SQIVND (reference sequence). CDR3 sequence (DNA): TGTGCCAGTAGTCTCGGTGGGGGGACCCCTGAAGCTTTCTTT. Translated, it gives CASSLGGGTPEAFF. The full variable domain, rest sourced from reference TRBV19 and TRBJ1-1, is DGGITQSPKYLFRKEGQNVTLSCEQNLNHDAMYWYRQDPGQGLRLIYYSQIVNDFQKGDIAEGYSVSREKKESFPLTVTSAQKNPTAFYLCASSLGGGTPEAFFGQGTRLTVV.

This chain uses TRBV14 with TRBJ2-5; D perhaps matches TRBD2 (5 bases). The CDR3 spans 13 residues. CDR1 and CDR2 (germline): SGHDN, FVKESK. V lost 0 bases to trimming and J lost 11 bases, with 13 bases between them. The CDR3 DNA sequence: TGTGCCAGCAGCCAAGAGGGCAGTGGGGAGCAGTACTTC. Translating it yields CASSQEGSGEQYF.

This clone appeared a few times. The chain links TRBV7-8 to TRBJ2-2, with 7 bases matching TRBD2. CDR1 is SGHVS, CDR2 FQNEAQ, per germline. Unmatched junction bases numbered 9, after V lost 5 bases and J lost 0 bases. The CDR3 extends over 17 amino acids. In DNA form, the CDR3 reads TGTGCCAGCAGCCCGCTGCGGGAGCTGACGAACACCGGGGAGCTGTTTTTT. Its translation: CASSPLRELTNTGELFF.

The rearrangement joins TRBV5-6 to TRBJ2-7; 9 bases fit TRBD2. Per germline, CDR1 SGHDT and CDR2 YYEEEE. The CDR3 totals 16 residues. V trimming: 1 base; J trimming: 3 bases; junction bases outside the gene matches: 8. CDR3 DNA sequence: TGTGCCAGCAGCTTGCCCGGGCTAGCGGGATTCTACGAGCAGTACTTC. Encoded protein: CASSLPGLAGFYEQYF.

The chain uses TRBV4-1 and TRBJ2-7; 9 bases align to TRBD2. There are 16 residues in the CDR3. The trim removed 1 base at V and 2 bases at J, leaving 6 bases unmatched. Germline CDR1 is MGHRA and CDR2 is YSYEKL. The CDR3 loop is CASSQGPAGGTYEQYF. CDR3 bases: TGCGCCAGCAGCCAAGGTCCGGCGGGAGGGACCTACGAGCAGTACTTC.

V is TRBV10-3 and J is TRBJ1-3; no clear D gene. CDR1 ENHRY and CDR2 SYGVKD come from the germline V gene. The V end lost 4 bases, the J end lost 4 bases, and 8 bases lay between the germline ends. The CDR3 is 13 amino acids. For the CDR3, the DNA is TGTGCCATCAGTGGGGTATCCGGAAACACCATATATTTT. It is translated as CAISGVSGNTIYF.

There are a few counts of this clone. This chain uses TRBV7-9 with TRBJ2-1; D is possibly TRBD1 (6 bases). Germline CDR1 SEHNR, CDR2 FQNEAQ (reference sequence). V lost 1 base and J lost 8, with 15 bases in between. The CDR3 consists of 15 residues. The CDR3 nucleotides read TGTGCCAGCAGCTTAGGACAGGCCATTGGGGATGAGCAGTTCTTC. Its translation: CASSLGQAIGDEQFF.

This clone was observed a single time. The chain links TRBV7-4 to TRBJ2-7; D may be TRBD2 (5 bases). Trimming shortened V by 4 bases and J by 2 bases, and 12 bases separated the two germline ends. This CDR3 has 14 residues. Germline assignment: CDR1 SGHVT and CDR2 SQSDAQ. In nucleotides, the CDR3 is TGTGCCAGCAGCTCCGGGATCAGTGCCTACGAGCAGTACTTC. It codes for CASSSGISAYEQYF. The complete variable domain, with remaining parts taken from reference TRBV7-4 and TRBJ2-7, reads GAGVSQSPRYKVAKRGRDVALRCDSISGHVTLYWYRQTLGQGSEVLTYSQSDAQRDKSGRPSGRFSAERPERSVSTLKIQRTEQGDSAVYLCASSSGISAYEQYFGPGTRLTVT.

The chain carries TRBV27 and TRBJ2-5; 8 bases fit TRBD2. The CDR3 sequence is 14 residues long. J was trimmed by 5 bases and V by 6 bases; bases with no gene match: 8. Germline V CDR1 and CDR2: MNHEY, SMNVEV (reference sequence). The CDR3 sequence: CASRPLTGGETQYF. The CDR3 DNA follows: TGTGCCAGCAGACCCCTAACGGGAGGGGAGACCCAGTACTTC.

This sequence joins TRBV6-5 and TRBJ2-7; the D is unclear. The germline V gene encodes CDR1 MNHEY and CDR2 SVGAGI. The CDR3 runs to 13 residues. V was shortened by 9 bases and J by 7 bases, with 19 bases between the two germline ends. CDR3: CASGVSGVYEQYF. Written as DNA, the CDR3 is TGTGCCAGTGGGGTATCGGGTGTGTATGAGCAGTACTTC.

This rearrangement joins TRBV7-8 to TRBJ2-2, with 9 nucleotides matching TRBD1. With V trimmed by 6 bases and J by 5 bases, 7 bases remained unmatched. CDR3 length: 15 amino acids. Germline V gene sequence: CDR1 SGHVS, CDR2 FQNEAQ. The CDR3 DNA reads as TGTGCCAGCAGGCCACAGGGGGCTAAAACCGGGGAGCTGTTTTTT. Its protein product is CASRPQGAKTGELFF.